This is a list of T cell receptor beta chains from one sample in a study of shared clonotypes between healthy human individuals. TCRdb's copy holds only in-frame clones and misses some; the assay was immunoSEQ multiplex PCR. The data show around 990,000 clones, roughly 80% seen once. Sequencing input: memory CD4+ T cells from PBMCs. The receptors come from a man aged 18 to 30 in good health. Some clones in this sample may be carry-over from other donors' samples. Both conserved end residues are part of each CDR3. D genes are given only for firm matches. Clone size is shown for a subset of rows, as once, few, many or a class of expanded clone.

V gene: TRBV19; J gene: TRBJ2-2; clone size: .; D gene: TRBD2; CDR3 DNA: TGTGCCAGTAGTCCGACCGGGACTAGCACCGGGGAGCTGTTTTTT; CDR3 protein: CASSPTGTSTGELFF
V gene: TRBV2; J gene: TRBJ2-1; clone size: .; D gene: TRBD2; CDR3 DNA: TGTGCCAGCAGTGGTGGGCTAGCGGGAGCGCGGGCTGAGCAGTTCTTC; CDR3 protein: CASSGGLAGARAEQFF
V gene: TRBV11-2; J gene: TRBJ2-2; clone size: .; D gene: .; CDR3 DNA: TGTGCCAGCAGCTTAGATGGAGAGACAACGAACACCGGGGAGCTGTTTTTT; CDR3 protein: CASSLDGETTNTGELFF
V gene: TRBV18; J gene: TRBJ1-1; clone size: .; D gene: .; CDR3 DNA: TGTGCCAGCTCACTCCAGTGGGAGGATGAAGCTTTCTTT; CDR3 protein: CASSLQWEDEAFF
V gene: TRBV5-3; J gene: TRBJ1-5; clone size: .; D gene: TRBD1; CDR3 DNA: TGTGCCAGAAGCAAGAAACCGGGACAGGGGCCAAACCCGAATCAGCCCCAGCATTTT; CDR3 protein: CARSKKPGQGPNPNQPQHF
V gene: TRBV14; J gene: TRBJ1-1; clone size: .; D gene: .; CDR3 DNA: TGTGCCAGCAGCCAGGCCGGTGGCGTGACAGAAGCTTTCTTT; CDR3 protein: CASSQAGGVTEAFF
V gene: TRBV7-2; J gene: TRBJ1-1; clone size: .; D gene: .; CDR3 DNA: TGTGCCGACCGCCTCACCTGGCAGGGCACTGAAGCTTTCTTT; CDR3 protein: CADRLTWQGTEAFF
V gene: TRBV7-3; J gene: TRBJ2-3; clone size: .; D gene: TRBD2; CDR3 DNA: TGTGCCAGCAGCTCTCCGGGGGGAGATACGCAGTATTTT; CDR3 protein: CASSSPGGDTQYF
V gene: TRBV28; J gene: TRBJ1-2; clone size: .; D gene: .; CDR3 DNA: TGTGCCAGCAGTTTAAGTGGGAGGTTAGGGGGGTATGGCTACACCTTC; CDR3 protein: CASSLSGRLGGYGYTF
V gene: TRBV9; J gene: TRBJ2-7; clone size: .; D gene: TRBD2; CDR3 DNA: TGTGCCAGCAGCGCGGGACTAGCGGGAAGCTCCTACGAGCAGTACTTC; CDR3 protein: CASSAGLAGSSYEQYF
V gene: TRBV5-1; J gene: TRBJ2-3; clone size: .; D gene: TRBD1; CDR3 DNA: TGCGCCAGCAGCTTATTGGGACAGGGGCGCACAGATACGCAGTATTTT; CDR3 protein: CASSLLGQGRTDTQYF
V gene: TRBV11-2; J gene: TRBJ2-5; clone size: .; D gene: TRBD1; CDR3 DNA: TGTGCCAGCAGCTTGGGAGGGGGACAGGGTCGGGAGACCCAGTACTTC; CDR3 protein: CASSLGGGQGRETQYF
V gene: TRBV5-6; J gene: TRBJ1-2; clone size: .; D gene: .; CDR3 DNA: TGTGCCAGCAGCGCCACCGGTCTTGGCTACACCTTC; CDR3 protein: CASSATGLGYTF
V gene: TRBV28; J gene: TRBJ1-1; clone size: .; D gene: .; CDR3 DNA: TGTGCCAGCAGTTCTCTCGGACGAAGTTACACTGAAGCTTTCTTT; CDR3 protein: CASSSLGRSYTEAFF
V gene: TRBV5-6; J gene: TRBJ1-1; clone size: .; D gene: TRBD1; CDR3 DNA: TGTGCCAGCAGCTCCCGCAGACAGGGAACGGACACTGAAGCTTTCTTT; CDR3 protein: CASSSRRQGTDTEAFF
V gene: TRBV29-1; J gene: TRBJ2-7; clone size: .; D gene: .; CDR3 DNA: TGCAGCGTCCGCCGGGACTCTTCCTACGAGCAGTACTTC; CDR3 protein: CSVRRDSSYEQYF
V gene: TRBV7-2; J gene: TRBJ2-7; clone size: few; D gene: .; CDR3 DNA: TGTGCCAGCAGCAAATGGCCGGGACAAGCCTACGAGCAGTACTTC; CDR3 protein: CASSKWPGQAYEQYF
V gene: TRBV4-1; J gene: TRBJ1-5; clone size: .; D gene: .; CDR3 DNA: TGCGCCAGCAGCCGGCCGGGACAAGCAAGGCCCCAGCATTTT; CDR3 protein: CASSRPGQARPQHF
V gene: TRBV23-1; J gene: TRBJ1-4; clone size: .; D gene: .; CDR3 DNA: TGCGCCAGCAGTCACGGAGGGGTCGAAAAACTGTTTTTT; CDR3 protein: CASSHGGVEKLFF
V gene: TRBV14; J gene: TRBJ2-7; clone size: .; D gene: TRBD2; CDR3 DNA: TGTGCCAGCAGCCAAGGGGCTAGCGGACCCTACGAGCAGTACTTC; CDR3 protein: CASSQGASGPYEQYF
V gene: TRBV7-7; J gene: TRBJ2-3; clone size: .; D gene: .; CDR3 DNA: TGTGCCAGCAGCTTAGCGGGGGGTAGCACAGATACGCAGTATTTT; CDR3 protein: CASSLAGGSTDTQYF
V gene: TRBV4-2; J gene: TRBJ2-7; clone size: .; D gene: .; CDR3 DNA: TGTGCCAGCAGCCAAAGAATGTACTACGAGCAGTACTTC; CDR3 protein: CASSQRMYYEQYF
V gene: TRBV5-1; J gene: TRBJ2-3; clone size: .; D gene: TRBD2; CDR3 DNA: TGCGCCAGCAAGGGACTAGCGGCCACAGATACGCAGTATTTT; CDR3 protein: CASKGLAATDTQYF
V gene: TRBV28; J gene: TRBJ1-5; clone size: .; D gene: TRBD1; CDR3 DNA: TGTGCCAGCAGTTTTTTTTGGAGTGGGACAGGGGATCAGCCCCAGCATTTT; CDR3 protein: CASSFFWSGTGDQPQHF
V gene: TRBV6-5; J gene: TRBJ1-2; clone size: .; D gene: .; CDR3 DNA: TGTGCCAGCAGGCGGGACTTTACCCATTATGGCTACACCTTC; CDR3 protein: CASRRDFTHYGYTF
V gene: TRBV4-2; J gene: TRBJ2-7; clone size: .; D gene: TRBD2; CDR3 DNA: TGTGCCAGCAGCCAAGTGGGAGGGAGCTCCTACGAGCAGTACTTC; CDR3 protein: CASSQVGGSSYEQYF
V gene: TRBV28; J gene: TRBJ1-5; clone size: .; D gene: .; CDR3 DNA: TGTGCCAGCAGTTTTCCCGGCTCCCGGGTTCAGCCCCAGCATTTT; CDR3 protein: CASSFPGSRVQPQHF
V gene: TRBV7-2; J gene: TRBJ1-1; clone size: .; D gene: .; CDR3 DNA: TGTGCCAGCAACCCGCCCCCCCTGAACACTGAAGCTTTCTTT; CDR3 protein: CASNPPPLNTEAFF